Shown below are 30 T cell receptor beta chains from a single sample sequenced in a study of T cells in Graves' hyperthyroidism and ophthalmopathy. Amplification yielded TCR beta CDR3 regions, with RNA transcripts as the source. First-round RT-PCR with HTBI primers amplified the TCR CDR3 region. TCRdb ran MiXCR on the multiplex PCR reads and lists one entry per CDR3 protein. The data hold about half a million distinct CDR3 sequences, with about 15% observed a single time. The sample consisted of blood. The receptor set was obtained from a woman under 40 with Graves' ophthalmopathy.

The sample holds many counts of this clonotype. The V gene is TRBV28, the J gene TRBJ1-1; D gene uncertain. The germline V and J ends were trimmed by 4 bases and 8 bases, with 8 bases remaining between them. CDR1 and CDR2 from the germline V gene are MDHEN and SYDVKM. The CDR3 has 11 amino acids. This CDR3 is CASSSHSEAFF. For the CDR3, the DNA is TGTGCCAGCAGTTCCCACTCCGAAGCTTTCTTT.

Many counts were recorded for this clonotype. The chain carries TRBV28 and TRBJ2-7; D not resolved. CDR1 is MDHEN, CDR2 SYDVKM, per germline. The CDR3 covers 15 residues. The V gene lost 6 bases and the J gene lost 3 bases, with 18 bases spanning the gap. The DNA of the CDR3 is TGTGCCAGCAGCCCCCCCACAGAAAACCTCTACGAGCAGTACTTC. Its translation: CASSPPTENLYEQYF. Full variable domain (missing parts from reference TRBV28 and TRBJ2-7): DVKVTQSSRYLVKRTGEKVFLECVQDMDHENMFWYRQDPGLGLRLIYFSYDVKMKEKGDIPEGYSVSREKKERFSLILESASTNQTSMYLCASSPPTENLYEQYFGPGTRLTVT.

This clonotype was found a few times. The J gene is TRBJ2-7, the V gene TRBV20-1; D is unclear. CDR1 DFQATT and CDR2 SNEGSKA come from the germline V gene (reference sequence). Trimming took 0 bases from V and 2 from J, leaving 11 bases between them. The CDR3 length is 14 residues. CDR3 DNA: TGCAGTGCTAGAGATCTCCGACAAACCTACGAGCAGTACTTC. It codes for CSARDLRQTYEQYF.

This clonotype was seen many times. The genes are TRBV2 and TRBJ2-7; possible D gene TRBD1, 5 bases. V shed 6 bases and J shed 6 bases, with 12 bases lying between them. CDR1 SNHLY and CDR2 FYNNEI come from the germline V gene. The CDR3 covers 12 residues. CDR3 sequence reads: CASSRDSFEQYF. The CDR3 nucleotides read TGTGCCAGCAGCCGCGACAGTTTCGAGCAGTACTTC.

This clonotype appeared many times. The CDR3 DNA reads as TGTGCCAGTATCAACTCAGCAGGGGATGGGGGCACAGATACGCAGTATTTT. Translated: CASINSAGDGGTDTQYF. V is TRBV6-1 and J is TRBJ2-3; TRBD1 might be the D (6 bases). The length of the CDR3 is 17 residues. Germline CDR1 is MNHNS and CDR2 is SASEGT. Trimming removed 9 bases from V and 1 base from J, with 23 bases in between.

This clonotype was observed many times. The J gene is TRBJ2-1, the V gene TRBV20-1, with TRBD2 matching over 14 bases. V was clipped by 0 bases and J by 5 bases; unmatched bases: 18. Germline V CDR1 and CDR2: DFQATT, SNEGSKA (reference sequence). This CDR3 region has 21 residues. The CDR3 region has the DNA TGCAGTGCTAGAGATATACGTACTGGGACTAGCGGGAGAGTAACGGACAATGAGCAGTTCTTC. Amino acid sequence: CSARDIRTGTSGRVTDNEQFF.

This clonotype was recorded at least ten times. DNA of the CDR3: TGCAGTGCAATGGGCGGCTTGGGGAACACTGAAGCTTTCTTT. Translation: CSAMGGLGNTEAFF. V is TRBV20-1 and J is TRBJ1-1; D is ambiguous. This CDR3 contains 14 residues. Between the trimmed V and J ends, which lost 6 bases and 1 base, there was a span of 15 bases. Looked up from germline, CDR1 is DFQATT and CDR2 is SNEGSKA (reference sequence).

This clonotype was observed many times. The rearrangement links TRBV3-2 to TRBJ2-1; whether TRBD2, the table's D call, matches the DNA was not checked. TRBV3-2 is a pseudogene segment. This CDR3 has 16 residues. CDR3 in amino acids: CASSQGQTGVENEQFF. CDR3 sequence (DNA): TGTGCCAGCAGCCAAGGGCAAACGGGAGTGGAAAATGAGCAGTTCTTC.

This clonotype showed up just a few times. The CDR3 region is CSARDKDQGNTEAFF. CDR3 DNA sequence: TGCAGTGCTAGAGATAAGGATCAGGGGAACACTGAAGCTTTCTTT. The rearrangement joins TRBV20-1 to TRBJ1-1, with D maybe TRBD1 (5 bases). This CDR3 has 15 amino acids. Trimming shortened V by 0 bases and J by 1 base, and 12 bases separated the two germline ends. Germline loops: CDR1 DFQATT, CDR2 SNEGSKA (reference sequence).

CDR3 region: CASSATGTSGRFGGELFF. The CDR3 DNA reads as TGTGCCAGCAGCGCAACCGGGACTAGCGGGAGATTTGGCGGGGAGCTGTTTTTT. This rearrangement joins TRBV5-5 to TRBJ2-2; 14 nucleotides agree with TRBD2. Germline V lookup: CDR1 SGHKS, CDR2 YYEKEE (reference sequence). The CDR3 extends over 18 amino acids. The J segment lost 7 bases and the V segment lost 4 bases, leaving 12 bases of the junction unmatched.

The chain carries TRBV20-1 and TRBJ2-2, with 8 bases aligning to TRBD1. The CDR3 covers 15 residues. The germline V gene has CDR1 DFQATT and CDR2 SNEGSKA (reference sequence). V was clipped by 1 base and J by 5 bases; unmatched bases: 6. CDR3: CSARGPGGPTGELFF. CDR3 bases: TGCAGTGCTAGAGGCCCAGGGGGCCCTACCGGGGAGCTGTTTTTT.

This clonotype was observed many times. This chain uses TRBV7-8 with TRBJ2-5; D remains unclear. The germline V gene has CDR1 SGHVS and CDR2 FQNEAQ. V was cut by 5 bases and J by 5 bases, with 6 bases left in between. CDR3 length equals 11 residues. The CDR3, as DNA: TGTGCCAGCAGCCCACCGGAGACCCAGTACTTC. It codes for CASSPPETQYF. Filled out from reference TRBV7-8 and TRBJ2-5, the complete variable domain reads GAGVSQSPRYKVAKRGQDVALRCDPISGHVSLFWYQQALGQGPEFLTYFQNEAQLDKSGLPSDRFFAERPEGSVSTLKIQRTQQEDSAVYLCASSPPETQYFGPGTRLLVL.

The CDR3 bases are TGTGCCAGCTCACCTTCCGCGGGAGCGGGAGGTTCCTACGAGCAGTACTTC. This encodes CASSPSAGAGGSYEQYF. The genes are TRBV18 and TRBJ2-7; 9 nucleotides agree with TRBD2. Germline CDR1 and CDR2: KGHSH and LQKENI. The CDR3 has 17 amino acids. With V trimmed by 3 bases and J by 1 base, 10 bases remained unmatched. The complete variable domain, with remaining parts taken from reference TRBV18 and TRBJ2-7, reads NAGVMQNPRHLVRRRGQEARLRCSPMKGHSHVYWYRQLPEEGLKFMVYLQKENIIDESGMPKERFSAEFPKEGPSILRIQQVVRGDSAAYFCASSPSAGAGGSYEQYFGPGTRLTVT.

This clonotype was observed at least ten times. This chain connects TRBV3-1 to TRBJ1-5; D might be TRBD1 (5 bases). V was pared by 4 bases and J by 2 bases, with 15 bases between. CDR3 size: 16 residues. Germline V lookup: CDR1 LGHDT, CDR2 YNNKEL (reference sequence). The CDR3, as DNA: TGTGCCAGCAGCCTTCAGAGTGGGGGGGGCAATCAGCCCCAGCATTTT. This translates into CASSLQSGGGNQPQHF.

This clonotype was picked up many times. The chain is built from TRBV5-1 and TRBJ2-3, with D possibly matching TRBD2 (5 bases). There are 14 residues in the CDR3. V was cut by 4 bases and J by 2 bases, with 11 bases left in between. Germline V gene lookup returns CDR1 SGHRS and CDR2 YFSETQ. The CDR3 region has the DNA TGCGCCAGCAGCGCAGGACTTGACACAGATACGCAGTATTTT. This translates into CASSAGLDTDTQYF.

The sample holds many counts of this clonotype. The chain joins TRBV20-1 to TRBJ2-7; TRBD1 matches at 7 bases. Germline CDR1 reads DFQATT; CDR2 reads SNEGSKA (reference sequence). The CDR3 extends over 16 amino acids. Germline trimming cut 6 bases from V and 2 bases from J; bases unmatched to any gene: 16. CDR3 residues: CSARGARQGRAYEQYF. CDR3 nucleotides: TGCAGTGCCAGGGGAGCCAGACAGGGAAGGGCCTACGAGCAGTACTTC.

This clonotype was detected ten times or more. The chain's CDR3 is CASRRMNYGYTF. In nucleotides, the CDR3 is TGTGCCAGCAGGCGGATGAACTATGGCTACACCTTC. The chain uses TRBV28 and TRBJ1-2; D remains ambiguous. The V gene's germline CDR1 is MDHEN and CDR2 SYDVKM. Trimming removed 6 bases at V and 2 bases at J, with 7 bases between. CDR3 size: 12 residues.

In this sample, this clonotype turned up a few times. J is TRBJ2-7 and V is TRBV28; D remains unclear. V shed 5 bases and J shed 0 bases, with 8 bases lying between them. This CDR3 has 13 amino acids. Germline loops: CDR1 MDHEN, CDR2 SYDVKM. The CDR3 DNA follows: TGTGCCAGCAGTCCCGACGGCTCCTACGAGCAGTACTTC. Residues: CASSPDGSYEQYF. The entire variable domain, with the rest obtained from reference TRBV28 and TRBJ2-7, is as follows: DVKVTQSSRYLVKRTGEKVFLECVQDMDHENMFWYRQDPGLGLRLIYFSYDVKMKEKGDIPEGYSVSREKKERFSLILESASTNQTSMYLCASSPDGSYEQYFGPGTRLTVT.

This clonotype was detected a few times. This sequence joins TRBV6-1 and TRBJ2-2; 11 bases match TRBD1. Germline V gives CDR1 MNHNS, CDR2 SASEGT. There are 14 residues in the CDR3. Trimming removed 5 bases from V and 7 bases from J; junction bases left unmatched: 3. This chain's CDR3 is CASSWTGGIGELFF. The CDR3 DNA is TGTGCCAGCAGTTGGACAGGGGGCATCGGGGAGCTGTTTTTT.

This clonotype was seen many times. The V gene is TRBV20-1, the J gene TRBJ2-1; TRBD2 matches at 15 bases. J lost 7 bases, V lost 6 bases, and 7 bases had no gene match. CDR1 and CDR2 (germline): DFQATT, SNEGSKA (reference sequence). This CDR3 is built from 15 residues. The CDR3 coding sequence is TGCAGTGCACCGACCGGGACTAGCGGGAGGAATGAGCAGTTCTTC. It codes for CSAPTGTSGRNEQFF.

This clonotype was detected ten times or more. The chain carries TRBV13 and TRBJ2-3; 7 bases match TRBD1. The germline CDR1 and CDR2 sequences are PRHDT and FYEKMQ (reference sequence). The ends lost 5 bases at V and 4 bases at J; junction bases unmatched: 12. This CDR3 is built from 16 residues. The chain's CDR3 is CASSPTRTGGADTQYF. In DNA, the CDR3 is TGTGCCAGCAGCCCAACAAGGACAGGTGGCGCAGATACGCAGTATTTT.

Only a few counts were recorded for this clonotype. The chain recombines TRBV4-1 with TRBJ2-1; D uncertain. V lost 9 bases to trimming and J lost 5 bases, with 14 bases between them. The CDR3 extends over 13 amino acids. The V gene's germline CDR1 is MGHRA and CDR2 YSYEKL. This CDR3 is CASSGRGDNEQFF. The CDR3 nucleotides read TGCGCCAGTTCGGGCAGAGGTGACAATGAGCAGTTCTTC.

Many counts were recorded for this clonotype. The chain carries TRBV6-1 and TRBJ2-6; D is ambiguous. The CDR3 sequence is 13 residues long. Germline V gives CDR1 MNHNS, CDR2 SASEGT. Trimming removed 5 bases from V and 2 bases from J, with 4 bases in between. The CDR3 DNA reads TGTGCCAGCAGTTCTACTGGGGCCAACGTCCTGACTTTC. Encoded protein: CASSSTGANVLTF.

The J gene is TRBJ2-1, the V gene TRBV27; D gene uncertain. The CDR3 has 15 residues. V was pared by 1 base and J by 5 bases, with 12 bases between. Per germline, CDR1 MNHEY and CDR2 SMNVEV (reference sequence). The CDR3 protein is CASSLFPEVDNEQFF. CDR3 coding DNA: TGTGCCAGCAGTTTATTCCCCGAGGTGGACAATGAGCAGTTCTTC.

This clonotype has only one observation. The CDR3 DNA sequence: TGTGCCAGCAGTTTCGACAGCCGAAGCTCTGGGGCCAACGTCCTGACTTTC. Amino acid sequence: CASSFDSRSSGANVLTF. V usage is TRBV28 and J usage is TRBJ2-6, with D maybe TRBD1 (5 bases). V dropped 3 bases and J dropped 0 bases, with 12 bases sitting between them. The germline gives CDR1 MDHEN, CDR2 SYDVKM. There are 17 residues in the CDR3.

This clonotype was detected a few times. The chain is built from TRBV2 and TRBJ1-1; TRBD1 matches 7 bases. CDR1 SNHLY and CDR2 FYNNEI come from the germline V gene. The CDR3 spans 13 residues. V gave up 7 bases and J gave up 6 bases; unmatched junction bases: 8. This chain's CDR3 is CASTADRRAEAFF. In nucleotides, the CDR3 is TGTGCCAGCACGGCGGACAGGCGTGCTGAAGCTTTCTTT.

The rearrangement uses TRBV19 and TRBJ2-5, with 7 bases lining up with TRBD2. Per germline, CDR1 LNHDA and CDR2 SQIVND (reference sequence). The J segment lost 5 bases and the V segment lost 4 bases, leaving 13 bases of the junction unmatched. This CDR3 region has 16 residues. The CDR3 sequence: CASSRSSGGLYETQYF. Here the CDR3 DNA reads TGTGCCAGTAGTAGGTCTAGCGGAGGACTGTACGAGACCCAGTACTTC.

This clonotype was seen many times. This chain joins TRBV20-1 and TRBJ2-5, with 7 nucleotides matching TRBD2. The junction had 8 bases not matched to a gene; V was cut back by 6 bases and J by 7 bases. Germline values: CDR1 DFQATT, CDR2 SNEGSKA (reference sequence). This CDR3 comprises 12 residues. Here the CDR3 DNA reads TGCAGTGCAGGACTAGTAGTGTCGACCCAGTACTTC. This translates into CSAGLVVSTQYF.

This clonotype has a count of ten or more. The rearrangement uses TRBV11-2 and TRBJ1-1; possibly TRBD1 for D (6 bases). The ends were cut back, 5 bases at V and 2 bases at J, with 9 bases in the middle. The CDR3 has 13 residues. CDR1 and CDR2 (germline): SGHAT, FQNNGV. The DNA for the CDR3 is TGTGCCAGCAGCCCAGGGGTCAACACTGAAGCTTTCTTT. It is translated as CASSPGVNTEAFF.

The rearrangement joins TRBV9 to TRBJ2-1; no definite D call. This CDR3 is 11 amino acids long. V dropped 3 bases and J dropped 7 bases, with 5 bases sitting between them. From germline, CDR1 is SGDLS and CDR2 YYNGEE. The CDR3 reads CASSGENEQFF. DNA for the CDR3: TGTGCCAGCAGCGGCGAAAATGAGCAGTTCTTC.